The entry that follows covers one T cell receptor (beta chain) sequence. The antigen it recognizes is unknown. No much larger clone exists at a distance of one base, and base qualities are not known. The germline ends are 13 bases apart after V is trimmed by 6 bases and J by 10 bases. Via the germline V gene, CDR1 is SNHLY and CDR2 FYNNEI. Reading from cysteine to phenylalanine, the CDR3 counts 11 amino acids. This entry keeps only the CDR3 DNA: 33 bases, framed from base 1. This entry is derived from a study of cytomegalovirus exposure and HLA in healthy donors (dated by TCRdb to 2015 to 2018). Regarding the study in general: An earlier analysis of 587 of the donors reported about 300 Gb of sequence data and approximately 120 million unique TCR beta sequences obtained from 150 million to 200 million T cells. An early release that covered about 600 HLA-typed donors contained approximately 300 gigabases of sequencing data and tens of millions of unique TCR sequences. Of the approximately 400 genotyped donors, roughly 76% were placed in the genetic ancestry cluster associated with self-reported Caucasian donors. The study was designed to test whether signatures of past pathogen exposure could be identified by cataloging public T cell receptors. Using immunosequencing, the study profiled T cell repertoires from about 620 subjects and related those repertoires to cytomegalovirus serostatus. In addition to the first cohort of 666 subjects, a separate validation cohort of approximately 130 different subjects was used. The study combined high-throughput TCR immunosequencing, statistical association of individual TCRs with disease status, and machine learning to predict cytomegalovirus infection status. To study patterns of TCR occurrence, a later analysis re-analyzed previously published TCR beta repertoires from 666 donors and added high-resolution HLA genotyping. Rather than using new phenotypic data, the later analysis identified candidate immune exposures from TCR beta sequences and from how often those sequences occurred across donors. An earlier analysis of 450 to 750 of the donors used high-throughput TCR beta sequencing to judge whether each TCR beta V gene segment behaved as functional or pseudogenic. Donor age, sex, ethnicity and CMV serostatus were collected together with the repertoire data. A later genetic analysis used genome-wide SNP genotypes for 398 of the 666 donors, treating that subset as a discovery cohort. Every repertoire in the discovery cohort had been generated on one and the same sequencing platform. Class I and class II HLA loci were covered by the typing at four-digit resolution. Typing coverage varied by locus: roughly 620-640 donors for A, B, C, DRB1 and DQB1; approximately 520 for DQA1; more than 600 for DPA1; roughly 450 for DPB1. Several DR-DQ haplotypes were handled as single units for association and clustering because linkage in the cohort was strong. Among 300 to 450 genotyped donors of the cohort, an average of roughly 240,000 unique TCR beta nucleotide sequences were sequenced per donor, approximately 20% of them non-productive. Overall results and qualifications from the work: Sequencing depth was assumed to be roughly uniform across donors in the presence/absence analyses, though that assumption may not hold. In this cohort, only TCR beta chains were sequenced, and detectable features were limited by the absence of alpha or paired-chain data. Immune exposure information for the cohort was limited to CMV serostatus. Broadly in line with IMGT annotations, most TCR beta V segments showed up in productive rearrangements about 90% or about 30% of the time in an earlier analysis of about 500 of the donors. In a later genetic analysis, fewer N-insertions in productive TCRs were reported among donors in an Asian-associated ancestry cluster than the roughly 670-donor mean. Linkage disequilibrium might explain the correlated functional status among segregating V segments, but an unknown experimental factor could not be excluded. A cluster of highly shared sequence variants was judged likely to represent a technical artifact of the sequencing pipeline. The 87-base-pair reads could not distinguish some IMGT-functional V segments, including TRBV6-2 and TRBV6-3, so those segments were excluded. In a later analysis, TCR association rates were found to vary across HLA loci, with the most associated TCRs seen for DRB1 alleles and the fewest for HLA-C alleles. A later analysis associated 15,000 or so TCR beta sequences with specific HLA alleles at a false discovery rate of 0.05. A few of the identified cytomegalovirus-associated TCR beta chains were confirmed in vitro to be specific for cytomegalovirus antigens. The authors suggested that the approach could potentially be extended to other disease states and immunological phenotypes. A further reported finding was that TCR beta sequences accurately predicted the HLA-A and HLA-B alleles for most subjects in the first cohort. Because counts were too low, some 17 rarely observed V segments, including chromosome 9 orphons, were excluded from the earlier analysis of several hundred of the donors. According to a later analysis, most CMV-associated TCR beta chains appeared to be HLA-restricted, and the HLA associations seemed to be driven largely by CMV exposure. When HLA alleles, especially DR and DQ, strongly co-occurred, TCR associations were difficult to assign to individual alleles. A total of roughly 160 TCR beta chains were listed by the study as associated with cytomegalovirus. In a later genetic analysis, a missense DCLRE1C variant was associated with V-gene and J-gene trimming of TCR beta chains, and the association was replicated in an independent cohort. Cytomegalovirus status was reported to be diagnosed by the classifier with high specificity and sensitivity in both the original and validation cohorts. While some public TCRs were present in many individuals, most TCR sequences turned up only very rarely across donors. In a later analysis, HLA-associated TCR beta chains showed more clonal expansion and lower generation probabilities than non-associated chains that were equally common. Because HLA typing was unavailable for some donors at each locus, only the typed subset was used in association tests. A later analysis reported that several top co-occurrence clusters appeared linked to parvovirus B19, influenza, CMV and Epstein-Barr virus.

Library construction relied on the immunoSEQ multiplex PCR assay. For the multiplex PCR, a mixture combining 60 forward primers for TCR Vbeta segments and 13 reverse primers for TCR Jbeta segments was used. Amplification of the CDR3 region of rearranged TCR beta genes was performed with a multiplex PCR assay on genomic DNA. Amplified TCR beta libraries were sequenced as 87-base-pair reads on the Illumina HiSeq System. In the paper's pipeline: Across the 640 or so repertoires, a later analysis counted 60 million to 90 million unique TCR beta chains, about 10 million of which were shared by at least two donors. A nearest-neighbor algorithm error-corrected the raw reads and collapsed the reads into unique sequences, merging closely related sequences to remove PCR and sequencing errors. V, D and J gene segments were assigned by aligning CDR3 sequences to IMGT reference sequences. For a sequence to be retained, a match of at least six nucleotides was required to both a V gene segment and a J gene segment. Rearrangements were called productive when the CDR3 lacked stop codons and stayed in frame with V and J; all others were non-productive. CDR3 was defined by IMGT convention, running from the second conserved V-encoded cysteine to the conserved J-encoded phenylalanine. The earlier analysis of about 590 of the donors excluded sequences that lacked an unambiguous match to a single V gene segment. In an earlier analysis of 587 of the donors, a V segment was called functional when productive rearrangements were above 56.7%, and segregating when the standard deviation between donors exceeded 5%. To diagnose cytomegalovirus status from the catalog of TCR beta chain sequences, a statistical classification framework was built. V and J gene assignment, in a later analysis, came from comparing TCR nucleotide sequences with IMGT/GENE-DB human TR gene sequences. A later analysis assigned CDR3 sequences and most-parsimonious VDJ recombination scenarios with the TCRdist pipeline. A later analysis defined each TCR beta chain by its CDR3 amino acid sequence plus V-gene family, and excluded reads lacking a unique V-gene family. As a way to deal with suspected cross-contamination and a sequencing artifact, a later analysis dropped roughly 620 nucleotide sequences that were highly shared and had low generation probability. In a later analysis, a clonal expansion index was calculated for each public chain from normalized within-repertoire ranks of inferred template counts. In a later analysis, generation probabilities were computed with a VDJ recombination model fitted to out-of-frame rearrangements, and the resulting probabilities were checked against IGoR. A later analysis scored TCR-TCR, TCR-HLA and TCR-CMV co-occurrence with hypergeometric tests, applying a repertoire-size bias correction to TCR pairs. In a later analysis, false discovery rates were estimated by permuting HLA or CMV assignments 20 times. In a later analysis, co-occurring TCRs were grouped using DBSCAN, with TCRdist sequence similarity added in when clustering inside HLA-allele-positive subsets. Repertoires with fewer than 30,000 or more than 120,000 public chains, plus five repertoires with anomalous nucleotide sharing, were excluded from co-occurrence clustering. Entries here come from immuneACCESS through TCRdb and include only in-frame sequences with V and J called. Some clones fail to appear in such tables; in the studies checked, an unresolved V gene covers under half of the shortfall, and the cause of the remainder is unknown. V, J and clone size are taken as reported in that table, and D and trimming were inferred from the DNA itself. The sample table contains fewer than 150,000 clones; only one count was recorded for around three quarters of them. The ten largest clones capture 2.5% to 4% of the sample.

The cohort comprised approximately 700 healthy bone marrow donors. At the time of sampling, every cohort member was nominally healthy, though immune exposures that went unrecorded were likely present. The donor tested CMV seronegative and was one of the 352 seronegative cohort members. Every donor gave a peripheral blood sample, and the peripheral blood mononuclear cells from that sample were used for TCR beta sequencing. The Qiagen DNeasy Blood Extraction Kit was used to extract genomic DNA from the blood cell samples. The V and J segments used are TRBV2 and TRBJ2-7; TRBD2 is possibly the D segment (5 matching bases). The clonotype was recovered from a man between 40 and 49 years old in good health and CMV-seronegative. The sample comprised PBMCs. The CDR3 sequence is CASRAGERQYF. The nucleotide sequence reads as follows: TGTGCCAGCAGGGCCGGGGAGCGTCAGTACTTC. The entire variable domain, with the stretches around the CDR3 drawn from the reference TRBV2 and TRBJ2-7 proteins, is EPEVTQTPSHQVTQMGQEVILRCVPISNHLYFYWYRQILGQKVEFLVSFYNNEISEKSEIFDDQFSVERPDGSNFTLKIRSTKLEDSAMYFCASRAGERQYFGPGTRLTVT.